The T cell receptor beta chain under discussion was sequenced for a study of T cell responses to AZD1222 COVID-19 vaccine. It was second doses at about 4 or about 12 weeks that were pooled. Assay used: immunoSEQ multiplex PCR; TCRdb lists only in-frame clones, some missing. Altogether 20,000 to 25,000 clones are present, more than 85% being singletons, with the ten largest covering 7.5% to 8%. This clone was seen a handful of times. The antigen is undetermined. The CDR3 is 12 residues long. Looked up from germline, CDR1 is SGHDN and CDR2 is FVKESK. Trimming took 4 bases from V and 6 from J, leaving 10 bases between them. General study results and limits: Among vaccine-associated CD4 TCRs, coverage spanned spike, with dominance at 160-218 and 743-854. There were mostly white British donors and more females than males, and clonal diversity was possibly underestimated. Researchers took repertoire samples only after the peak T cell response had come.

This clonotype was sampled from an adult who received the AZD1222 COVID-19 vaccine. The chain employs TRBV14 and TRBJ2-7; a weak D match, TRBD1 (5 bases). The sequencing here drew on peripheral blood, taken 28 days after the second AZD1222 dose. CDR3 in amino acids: CASSRGRGEQYF. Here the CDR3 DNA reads TGTGCCAGCAGCCGAGGAAGGGGCGAGCAGTACTTC.